This TCR beta chain was recovered during a study of shared clonotypes between healthy human individuals. Germline loops: CDR1 SNHLY, CDR2 FYNNEI. The CDR3 is made up of 16 amino acids. V lost 2 bases and J lost 4; bases outside the gene matches: 4. Assay used: immunoSEQ multiplex PCR; TCRdb lists only in-frame clones, some missing. The sample gives about 690,000 clones, about 90% of which show up once; 30% to 40% is in the top ten. The TCR comes from a man between 18 and 35 years old in good health. Some clones in this sample may be carry-over from other donors' samples. The V gene is TRBV2, the J gene TRBJ2-2; the match to TRBD2 covers 10 bases. Source material: memory CD8+ T cells from PBMCs. Indicated subset: CD45RO+ cells pooled with CCR7-negative TemRA cells. The CDR3 here is CASSELAGEATGELFF. In DNA, the CDR3 is TGTGCCAGCAGTGAACTAGCGGGAGAGGCCACCGGGGAGCTGTTTTTT.